The clone carrying this T cell receptor beta chain was counted between two and nine times. The record originates from a study of radiation and T cells in renal cell carcinoma. V lost 4 bases to trimming and J lost 0 bases, with 6 bases between them. This CDR3 has 12 amino acids. The germline CDR1 and CDR2 sequences are SQVTM and ANQGSEA. Using immunoSEQ multiplex PCR, the repertoire was profiled, and TCRdb retains in-frame clones only, with some absent. The sample records roughly 82,000 clones, 89% being singletons. The time point denotes: blood 4 weeks post-SBRT, at nephrectomy. Indicated treatment: 15 Gy SBRT to primary tumor, nephrectomy 4 weeks later.

This clonotype was sampled from a woman in her sixties or seventies with renal cell carcinoma. Here the sequenced sample was blood, taken from a patient whose treatment included radiotherapy and nephrectomy. The V and J genes are TRBV29-1 and TRBJ1-1; D remains unclear. The CDR3 protein is CSVGHLNTEAFF. The DNA of the CDR3 is TGCAGCGTTGGACACTTGAACACTGAAGCTTTCTTT.